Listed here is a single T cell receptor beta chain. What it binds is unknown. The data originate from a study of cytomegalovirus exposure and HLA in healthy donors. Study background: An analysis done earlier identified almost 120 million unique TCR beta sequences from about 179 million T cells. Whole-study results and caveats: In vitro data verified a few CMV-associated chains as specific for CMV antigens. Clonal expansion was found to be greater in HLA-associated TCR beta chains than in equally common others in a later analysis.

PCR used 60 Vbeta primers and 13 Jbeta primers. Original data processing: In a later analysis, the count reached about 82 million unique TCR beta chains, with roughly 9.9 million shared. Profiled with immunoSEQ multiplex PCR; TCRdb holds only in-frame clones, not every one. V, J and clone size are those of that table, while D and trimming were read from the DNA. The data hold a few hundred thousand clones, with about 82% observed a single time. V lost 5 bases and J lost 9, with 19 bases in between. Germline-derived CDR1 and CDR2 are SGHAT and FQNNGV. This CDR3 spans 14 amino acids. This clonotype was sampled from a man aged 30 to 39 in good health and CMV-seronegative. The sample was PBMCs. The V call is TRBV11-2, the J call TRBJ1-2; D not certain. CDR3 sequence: CASSPQRASSSYTF. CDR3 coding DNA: TGTGCCAGCAGCCCTCAACGCGCTTCTAGTAGCTACACCTTC.